The following is a TCR beta chain sequence with its context. Its specific antigen is unknown. No base qualities exist here, and no much larger clone lies one base off it. Library generation was performed with the immunoSEQ multiplex PCR assay. For the multiplex PCR, a mixture combining 60 forward primers for TCR Vbeta segments and 13 reverse primers for TCR Jbeta segments was used. Amplification of the CDR3 region of rearranged TCR beta genes was performed with a multiplex PCR assay on genomic DNA. Amplified TCR beta libraries were sequenced as 87-base-pair reads on the Illumina HiSeq System. The original methods were these. A later analysis tallied around 80 million unique TCR beta chains across the approximately 670 repertoires, and about 10 million of those chains were shared by two or more donors. To remove PCR and sequencing errors, raw reads were error-corrected and collapsed into unique sequences using a nearest-neighbor algorithm that merged closely related sequences. CDR3 sequences were aligned to IMGT reference sequences to assign V, D and J gene segments. For a sequence to be retained, a match of at least six nucleotides to both a V gene segment and a J gene segment was required. Rearrangements were called productive when the CDR3 lacked stop codons and stayed in frame with V and J; all others were non-productive. CDR3 was defined by IMGT convention, running from the second conserved V-encoded cysteine to the conserved J-encoded phenylalanine. Sequences without an unambiguous match to a single V gene segment were excluded from the earlier analysis of over 500 of the donors. An earlier analysis of a few hundred of the donors called V segments functional above 56.7% productive rearrangements and segregating when the between-donor standard deviation exceeded 5%. A statistical classification framework was built for diagnosing cytomegalovirus status from the catalog of TCR beta chain sequences. In a later analysis, V and J genes were assigned by comparing TCR nucleotide sequences against IMGT/GENE-DB human TR gene sequences. Using the TCRdist pipeline, a later analysis assigned CDR3 sequences along with most-parsimonious VDJ recombination scenarios. A later analysis defined each TCR beta chain by its CDR3 amino acid sequence plus V-gene family, and excluded reads lacking a unique V-gene family. To address suspected cross-contamination and a sequencing artifact, a later analysis removed several hundred highly shared, low-generation-probability nucleotide sequences. In a later analysis, a clonal expansion index was calculated for each public chain from normalized within-repertoire ranks of inferred template counts. Generation probabilities in a later analysis came from a VDJ recombination model fitted to out-of-frame rearrangements, and those results were checked against IGoR. In a later analysis, hypergeometric tests were used to score TCR-TCR, TCR-HLA and TCR-CMV co-occurrence, with a repertoire-size bias correction applied to TCR pairs. In a later analysis, false discovery rates were estimated by permuting HLA or CMV assignments 20 times. In a later analysis, co-occurring TCRs were grouped using DBSCAN, and TCRdist sequence similarity was added for clustering within HLA-allele-positive subsets. Repertoires with fewer than 30,000 or more than 120,000 public chains were left out of co-occurrence clustering, as were a handful of repertoires with anomalous nucleotide sharing. The table comes from immuneACCESS by way of TCRdb, which keeps in-frame sequences with V and J called. Part of the clones is missing from these tables; in studies checked, under half for an unresolved V gene and the rest for unknown reasons. V and J calls plus clone size are reproduced from that table; the DNA served to infer D and trimming. The table for this sample lists about 200,000 clones; more than 65% of them were counted only once. Jointly, the top ten make up 1.7% of the sample.

The data were obtained in a study of cytomegalovirus exposure and HLA in healthy donors (dated by TCRdb to the late 2010s). About the full investigation: In an earlier analysis of 587 of the donors, less than 350 Gb of sequence data and 95 million to 130 million unique TCR beta sequences from about 179 million T cells were reported. Rather than drawing on any new phenotypic data, the later analysis identified candidate immune exposures from TCR beta sequences and the way those sequences occurred across donors. A later genetic analysis used genome-wide SNP genotypes for about 60% of the roughly 700 donors, treating that subset as a discovery cohort. A separate validation cohort of roughly 130 different subjects was used in addition to the approximately 700-subject first cohort. The aim of the study was to test whether cataloging public T cell receptors could identify signatures of past pathogen exposure. The study profiled the T cell repertoires of under 850 subjects by immunosequencing and related them to cytomegalovirus serostatus. Among some 400 genotyped donors of the cohort, an average of about 240,000 unique TCR beta nucleotide sequences were sequenced per donor, around 18% of them non-productive. Of the roughly 390 genotyped donors, 65% to 90% were placed in the genetic ancestry cluster associated with self-reported Caucasian donors. The number of donors typed differed by locus, with about 620-630 for A, B, C, DRB1 and DQB1, about 500 for DQA1, approximately 580 for DPA1, and over 400 for DPB1. Donor age, sex, ethnicity and CMV serostatus were compiled alongside the repertoire data. An earlier analysis of 587 of the donors used high-throughput TCR beta sequencing to judge whether each TCR beta V gene segment behaved as functional or pseudogenic. High-throughput TCR immunosequencing, statistical association of individual TCRs with disease status, and machine learning were combined to predict cytomegalovirus infection status. An early release covering roughly 600 HLA-typed donors comprised roughly 300 gigabases of sequencing data and around 86 million unique TCR sequences. Class I and class II HLA loci were covered by the typing at four-digit resolution. In a later analysis, previously published TCR beta repertoires from 550 to 700 donors were re-analyzed and high-resolution HLA genotyping was added so that TCR occurrence patterns could be studied. Every discovery cohort repertoire had been produced on one sequencing platform. Several DR-DQ haplotypes were handled as single units for association and clustering because linkage in the cohort was strong.

In total, approximately 610 healthy bone marrow donors made up the cohort. Cohort members were all nominally healthy when sampled, although unrecorded immune exposures were likely present. The donor was CMV seronegative and was included in the group of a few hundred seronegative cohort members. A peripheral blood sample was collected from each donor, and TCR beta sequencing was performed on peripheral blood mononuclear cells. The Qiagen DNeasy Blood Extraction Kit was used to extract genomic DNA from the blood cell samples. On the study overall, not on this receptor specifically: Correlated functional status among segregating V segments might be attributable to linkage disequilibrium, but an unknown experimental factor could not be ruled out. The only immune exposure information available for the cohort was CMV serostatus. The authors suggested that the approach could potentially be generalized to other disease states and immunological phenotypes. Approximately 16 rarely observed V segments, including chromosome 9 orphons, were excluded from the earlier analysis of a few hundred of the donors because counts were too low. A cluster of highly shared sequence variants was judged likely to represent a technical artifact of the sequencing pipeline. In vitro tests confirmed that a few of the cytomegalovirus-associated TCR beta chains recognize cytomegalovirus antigens. Because HLA typing was missing for some donors at each locus, association tests included only the typed subset. When HLA alleles, especially DR and DQ, strongly co-occurred, attributing TCR associations to individual alleles was difficult. Some IMGT-functional V segments, including TRBV6-2 and TRBV6-3, could not be told apart with the 87-base-pair reads, so those segments were excluded. A further reported finding was that TCR beta sequences accurately predicted the HLA-A and HLA-B alleles for most subjects in the first cohort. According to a later genetic analysis, donors in an Asian-associated ancestry cluster had fewer N-insertions in productive TCRs than the roughly 700-donor mean. The classifier was reported to diagnose cytomegalovirus status with high specificity and sensitivity in both the original cohort and the validation cohort. Most TCR sequences were seen in very few donors, while some public TCRs were found in many individuals. Broadly in line with IMGT annotations, most TCR beta V segments showed up in productive rearrangements about 87% or about 30% of the time in an earlier analysis of a few hundred of the donors. An association between a missense DCLRE1C variant and V-gene and J-gene trimming of TCR beta chains was found in a later genetic analysis and replicated in an independent cohort. In a later analysis, HLA-associated TCR beta chains showed more clonal expansion and lower generation probabilities than non-associated chains that were equally common. A total of fewer than 200 TCR beta chains were listed by the study as associated with cytomegalovirus. Most CMV-associated TCR beta chains appeared to be HLA-restricted in a later analysis, and the HLA associations seemed to be driven largely by CMV exposure. The presence/absence analyses assumed that sequencing depth was roughly uniform across donors, and that assumption may not be true. In a later analysis, the rate of TCR association differed among HLA loci, with DRB1 alleles having the most associated TCRs and HLA-C alleles having the fewest. According to a later analysis, parvovirus B19, influenza, CMV and Epstein-Barr virus appeared linked to several top co-occurrence clusters. At a false discovery rate of 0.05, a later analysis linked around 17,000 TCR beta sequences to specific HLA alleles. The cohort was sequenced for TCR beta chains only, and without alpha or paired-chain data the features that could be detected were limited.

The germline V gene (reference sequence) specifies SEHNR as CDR1 and FQNEAQ as CDR2. Trimming costs V 0 bases and J 1 base, and their ends lie 6 bases apart. Its CDR3 holds 15 amino acids, cysteine through phenylalanine. CDR3 DNA is the only sequence kept; it has 45 bases, read in frame from the first base. Sequenced material: PBMCs. The TCR was taken from a man over 45 in good health and CMV-seronegative. The chain is assembled from TRBV7-9 and TRBJ2-2; the D gene is possibly TRBD1, with 5 bases matching. The CDR3 sequence is CASSLAQGNTGELFF. The sequence in DNA is TGTGCCAGCAGCTTAGCGCAGGGGAACACCGGGGAGCTGTTTTTT.